Here is one T cell receptor (beta chain) with its context. What it recognizes is unknown. These data originate in a study of Ad26.COV2.S vaccination and SARS-CoV-2 variants. Study summary: In the study, Ad26.COV2.S was injected intramuscularly once, or twice 56 days apart. Study findings and constraints: Possible underestimation of total T cell responses by the TCR breadth and depth analyses was noted.

V lost 5 bases and J lost 5; bases outside the gene matches: 17. Germline V gene data show CDR1 as SGHVS and CDR2 as FQNEAQ. This CDR3 has 19 residues. Described treatment: about 20 received Ad26.COV2.S at low or high dose, single or two shots; 5 received placebo; per-sample allocation not given. The samples were gathered on day 63 after the first injection of vaccine or placebo. Donation was by an adult aged 18-55 years who was in Boston. The protocol was immunoSEQ multiplex PCR, while the TCRdb copy is restricted to in-frame clones and leaves out a portion. Of some 420,000 clones listed, roughly 90% were seen once; the top ten hold 3.5% to 4%.

The clonotype originates from a person between 18 and 60 years old who received the Ad26.COV2.S COVID-19 vaccine or a placebo. The chain carries TRBV7-8 and TRBJ2-1; 11 bases line up with TRBD2. Source: peripheral blood, taken in a trial of Ad26.COV2.S vaccine versus placebo. This CDR3 reads CASSPHRTSGPQGNNEQFF. The DNA for the CDR3 is TGTGCCAGCAGCCCCCATCGGACTAGCGGGCCCCAGGGCAACAATGAGCAGTTCTTC. The whole variable domain, filled in from reference TRBV7-8 and TRBJ2-1, reads GAGVSQSPRYKVAKRGQDVALRCDPISGHVSLFWYQQALGQGPEFLTYFQNEAQLDKSGLPSDRFFAERPEGSVSTLKIQRTQQEDSAVYLCASSPHRTSGPQGNNEQFFGPGTRLTVL.